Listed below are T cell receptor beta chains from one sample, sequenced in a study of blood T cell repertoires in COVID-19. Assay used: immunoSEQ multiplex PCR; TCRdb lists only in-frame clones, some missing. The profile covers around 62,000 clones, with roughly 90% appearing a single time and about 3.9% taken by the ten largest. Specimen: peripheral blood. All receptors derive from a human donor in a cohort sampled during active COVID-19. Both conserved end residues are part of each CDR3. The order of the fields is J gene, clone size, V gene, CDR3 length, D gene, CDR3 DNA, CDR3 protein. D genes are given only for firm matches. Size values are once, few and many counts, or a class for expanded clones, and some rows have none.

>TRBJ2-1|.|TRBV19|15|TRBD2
TGTGCCAGTAGTATGGGCGGGAGCTCCTACAATGAGCAGTTCTTC
CASSMGGSSYNEQFF
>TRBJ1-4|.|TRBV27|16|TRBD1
TGTGCCAGCAGTACCCGGACAGGGGGCTTTAATGAAAAACTGTTTTTT
CASSTRTGGFNEKLFF
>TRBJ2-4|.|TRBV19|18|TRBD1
TGTGCCAGTGAAGTTGGGGTGTCACAGGGGTTGTCCAAAAACATTCAGTACTTC
CASEVGVSQGLSKNIQYF
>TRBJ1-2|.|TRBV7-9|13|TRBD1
TGTGCCAGCAGCCGGACAGGGGGAAGTGGCTACACCTTC
CASSRTGGSGYTF
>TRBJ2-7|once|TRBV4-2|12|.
TGTGCCAGCAGCCAGACAGGTTACGAGCAGTACTTC
CASSQTGYEQYF
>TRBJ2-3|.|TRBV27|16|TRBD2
TGTGCCAGCAGTCGACTACTAGCGGGAGGCTCAGATACGCAGTATTTT
CASSRLLAGGSDTQYF
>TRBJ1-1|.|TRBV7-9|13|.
TGTGCCAGCAGCTTGTCAGAGAACACTGAAGCTTTCTTT
CASSLSENTEAFF
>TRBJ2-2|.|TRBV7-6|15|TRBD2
TGTGCCAGCACCCTCTCGGCGGGGGGGCCCGGGGAGCTGTTTTTT
CASTLSAGGPGELFF
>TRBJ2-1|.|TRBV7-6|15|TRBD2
TGTGCCAGCAGCTTGGGCCTAGCGGGTTCCAATGAGCAGTTCTTC
CASSLGLAGSNEQFF
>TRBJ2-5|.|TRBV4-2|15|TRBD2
TGTGCCAGCAGCCTTAGCGGGGGGGCGGGAGAGACCCAGTACTTC
CASSLSGGAGETQYF
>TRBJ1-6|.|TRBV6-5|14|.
TGTGCCAGCAGTCGAGACAGCGCTCGGTCACCCCTCCACTTT
CASSRDSARSPLHF
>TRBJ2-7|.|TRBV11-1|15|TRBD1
TGTGCCAGCAGCATAACCGGGACAGGATACTACGAGCAGTACTTC
CASSITGTGYYEQYF
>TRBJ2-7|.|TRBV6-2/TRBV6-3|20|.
TGTGCCAGCAGTTACCCCCAGATCACGGCGGGGAGGTGGAGCTCCTACGAGCAGTACTTC
CASSYPQITAGRWSSYEQYF
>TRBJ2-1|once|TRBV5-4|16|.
TGTGCCAGCAGCTTTAAGACTCCGTTATTCTACAATGAGCAGTTCTTC
CASSFKTPLFYNEQFF
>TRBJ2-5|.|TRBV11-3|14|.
TGTGCCAGCAGCCCTAGCCGGGTACACGAGACCCAGTACTTC
CASSPSRVHETQYF
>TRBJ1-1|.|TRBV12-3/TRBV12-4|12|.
TGTGCCAGCCGCGGCAGGGACACTGAAGCTTTCTTT
CASRGRDTEAFF
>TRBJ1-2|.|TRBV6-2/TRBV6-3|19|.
TGTGCCAGCAGTTACTTGGCTTCGGGGCAAGGACACAGGGACTATGGCTACACCTTC
CASSYLASGQGHRDYGYTF
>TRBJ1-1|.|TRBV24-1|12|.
TGTGCCACCAGTGATTCTAGTGAGGCAGCTTTCTTT
CATSDSSEAAFF
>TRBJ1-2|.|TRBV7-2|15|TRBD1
TGTGCCAGCACCCCTGGACAGGCGGGATCCTATGGCTACACCTTC
CASTPGQAGSYGYTF
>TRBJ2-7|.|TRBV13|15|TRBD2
TGTGCCAGCAGCCAGGGACTAAATGTACCCTACGAGCAGTACTTC
CASSQGLNVPYEQYF